This T cell receptor (beta chain) was sequenced in a study of blood T cell repertoires in COVID-19. The method was immunoSEQ multiplex PCR; TCRdb's version includes in-frame clones alone and lacks a portion of them. The profile shows about 210,000 clones, just over 85% of them singletons. Residents of under 25 US areas, aged about 18 to 95 years, made up the participants. The source material was PBMCs or T cells enriched from blood (not recorded which). The TCR comes from a woman in her 40s with acute COVID-19.

CDR3 bases: TGCGCCAGCAGCCAAGGTAGCGGGAGCACCGGGGAGCTGTTTTTT. Its translation: CASSQGSGSTGELFF. This chain links TRBV4-1 with TRBJ2-2; the match to TRBD2 covers 9 bases. Germline trimming cut 1 base from V and 4 bases from J; bases unmatched to any gene: 1. Germline CDR1 is MGHRA and CDR2 is YSYEKL. The CDR3 has 15 residues.